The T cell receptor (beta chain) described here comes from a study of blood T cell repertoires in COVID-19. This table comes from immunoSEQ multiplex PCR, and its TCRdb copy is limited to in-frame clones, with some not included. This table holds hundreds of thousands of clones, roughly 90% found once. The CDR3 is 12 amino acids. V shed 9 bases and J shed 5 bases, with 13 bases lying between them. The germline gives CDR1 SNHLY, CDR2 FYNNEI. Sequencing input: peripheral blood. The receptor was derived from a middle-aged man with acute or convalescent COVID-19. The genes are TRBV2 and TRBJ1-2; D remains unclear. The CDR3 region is CARDGRGYGYTF. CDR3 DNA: TGTGCCAGGGACGGGCGAGGGTATGGCTACACCTTC.